A selection of T cell receptor beta chains follows, all from one sample in a study of beta chain features in type 1 diabetes. The repertoire was sequenced with immunoSEQ multiplex PCR; TCRdb's copy has only in-frame clones and lacks some. Of 900,000 or so clones listed, roughly 15% are singletons. Source material: naive CD4+ T cells from blood. The receptors originated from a young woman in good health. The CDR3 runs from the conserved cysteine through the conserved F or W.

J gene | V gene | CDR3 protein
TRBJ2-3 | TRBV28 | CASTVGGSADTQYF
TRBJ2-1 | TRBV18 | CASSPLDGYNEQFF
TRBJ2-1 | TRBV10-3 | CASTSGGGKYNEQFF
TRBJ2-5 | TRBV4-3 | CASSQIAGGQGETQYF
TRBJ2-3 | TRBV18 | CASSPLSSGALTDTQYF
TRBJ2-1 | TRBV25-1 | CASGTGYNEQFF
TRBJ2-3 | TRBV4-2 | CASSQGSGTESTDTQYF
TRBJ2-5 | TRBV28 | CASSFGTGGLQETQYF
TRBJ2-1 | TRBV6-5 | CASSRLAGDNEQFF
TRBJ2-7 | TRBV7-2 | CASSWDRLVDEQYF
TRBJ1-6 | TRBV27 | CASRPGQHNSPLHF
TRBJ1-4 | TRBV10-3 | CASGRTEAEKLFF
TRBJ1-4 | TRBV28 | CASSYSREKLFF
TRBJ2-5 | TRBV15 | CATSRDLAGETQYF
TRBJ2-3 | TRBV28 | CASRLAPADTQYF
TRBJ2-1 | TRBV18 | CASSPPPGRESNEQFF
TRBJ2-3 | TRBV19 | CASSIDLSYGTDTQYF
TRBJ1-4 | TRBV7-2 | CASSSTQSTNEKLFF
TRBJ2-1 | TRBV9 | CASSAGLAGGQGNEQFF
TRBJ2-3 | TRBV9 | CASSVGILAGGADTQYF
TRBJ2-7 | TRBV15 | CATSRDSGQLHEQYF
TRBJ2-6 | TRBV19 | CASSLGVSGANVLTF
TRBJ2-5 | TRBV7-2 | CASSLGRSRGTQYF
TRBJ2-7 | TRBV7-2 | CASSFTGTGVGSYEQYF
TRBJ1-5 | TRBV6-6 | CASRTGGYSNQPQHF
TRBJ2-7 | TRBV6-1 | CASTYSGRSSYEQYF
TRBJ2-2 | TRBV19 | CATTDRGLAYTGELFF
TRBJ1-2 | TRBV5-1 | CASSLVSGDYGYTF
TRBJ2-3 | TRBV28 | CASSSLRATDTQYF
TRBJ2-7 | TRBV6-6 | CASSYSGHSYEQYF
TRBJ2-2 | TRBV10-3 | CAISKTSGNTGELFF
TRBJ1-1 | TRBV19 | CASRIRTGNTEAFF
TRBJ2-3 | TRBV5-1 | CASRQYTDTQYF
TRBJ2-1 | TRBV19 | CASSERQGMNEQFF
TRBJ1-5 | TRBV28 | CASRPSDRGVGGQPQHF
TRBJ2-3 | TRBV5-4 | CASSLSGTGTDTQYF
TRBJ2-1 | TRBV7-8 | CASRTSGTGSYNEQFF
TRBJ2-1 | TRBV5-4 | CASSRTATYNEQFF
TRBJ2-7 | TRBV2 | CASSARTGESYEQYF
TRBJ2-5 | TRBV9 | CASSASAGFGMETQYF
TRBJ2-2 | TRBV9 | CASSVGTVNTGELFF
TRBJ2-7 | TRBV7-2 | CASSLVAGTYEQYF
TRBJ2-7 | TRBV5-1 | CASSLVVSAAQDEQYF
TRBJ2-5 | TRBV10-2 | CASSESRGSGTRGRKTQYF
TRBJ2-3 | TRBV6-1 | CASSQTLGTTDTQYF
TRBJ2-7 | TRBV28 | CASSLFYEQYF
TRBJ2-7 | TRBV21-1 | CASSQPPFGTGSYEQYF
TRBJ2-7 | TRBV5-1 | CASRSSGTVNSYEQYF
TRBJ2-7 | TRBV27 | CASRRRLADSYEQYF
TRBJ2-1 | TRBV19 | CASSIAGVWNEQFF
TRBJ2-1 | TRBV28 | CASSLWGAGEPNEQFF
TRBJ1-4 | TRBV2 | CASSSEGEKLFF
TRBJ1-5 | TRBV10-3 | CAISGGQGVPQHF
TRBJ1-6 | TRBV9 | CASSVSRSDSPLHF
TRBJ1-2 | TRBV2 | CASSAGTANYGYTF
TRBJ2-3 | TRBV11-2 | CASSLSDTQYF
TRBJ1-4 | TRBV6-5 | CARDRGEKLFF
TRBJ2-6 | TRBV6-5 | CASRRAGANVLTF